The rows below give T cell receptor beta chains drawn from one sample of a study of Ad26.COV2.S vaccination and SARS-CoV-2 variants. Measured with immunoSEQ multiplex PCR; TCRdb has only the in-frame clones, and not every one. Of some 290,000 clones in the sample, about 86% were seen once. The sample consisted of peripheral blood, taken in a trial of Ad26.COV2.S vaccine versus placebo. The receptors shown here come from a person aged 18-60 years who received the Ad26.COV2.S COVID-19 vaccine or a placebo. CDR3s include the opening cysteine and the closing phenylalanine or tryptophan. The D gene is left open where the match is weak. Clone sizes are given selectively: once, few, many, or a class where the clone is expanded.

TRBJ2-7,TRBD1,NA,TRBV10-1,TGCGCCAGCAGTGATACCGGGACAGCCTCCTACGAGCAGTACTTC,CASSDTGTASYEQYF
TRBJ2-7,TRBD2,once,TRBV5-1,TGCGCCAGCAGCTTGGATGGCGGGGGGAACTCCTACGAGCAGTACTTC,CASSLDGGGNSYEQYF
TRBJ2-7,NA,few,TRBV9,TGTGCCAGCAGCGTAGACGGGGGTATCTACGAGCAGTACTTC,CASSVDGGIYEQYF
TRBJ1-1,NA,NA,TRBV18,TGTGCCAGCTCAGCACAGGGCTGGGGAACTGAAGCTTTCTTT,CASSAQGWGTEAFF
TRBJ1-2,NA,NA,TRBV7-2,TGTGCCAGCAGCTTAGGTGCAGGTCTCTACTATGGCTACACCTTC,CASSLGAGLYYGYTF
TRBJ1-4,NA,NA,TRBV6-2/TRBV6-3,TGTGCCAGCAGTTACGCGGGTGCCGCAACTAATGAAAAACTGTTTTTT,CASSYAGAATNEKLFF
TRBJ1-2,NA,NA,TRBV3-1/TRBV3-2,TGTGCCAGCGGAATATCGGGACTCCCTTATGGCTACACCTTC,CASGISGLPYGYTF
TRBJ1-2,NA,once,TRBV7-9,TGTGCCAGCAGCTTCCCCGGGGAGGGTGGCTACACCTTC,CASSFPGEGGYTF
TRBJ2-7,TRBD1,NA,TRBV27,TGTGCCAGCAGACTCCGACCGGGACAGGGATACGAGCAGTACTTC,CASRLRPGQGYEQYF
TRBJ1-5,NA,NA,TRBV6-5,TGTGCCAGCAATTCCGCCCGGGACGGTCATCAGCCCCAGCATTTT,CASNSARDGHQPQHF
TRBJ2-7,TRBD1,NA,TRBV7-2,TGTGCCAGCAGCCGGACAGGGGTATCCTCTCGGGGAGACGAGCAGTACTTC,CASSRTGVSSRGDEQYF
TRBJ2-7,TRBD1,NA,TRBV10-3,TGTGCCATCAGTGAGGACAGGGGAACGTACGAGCAGTACTTC,CAISEDRGTYEQYF
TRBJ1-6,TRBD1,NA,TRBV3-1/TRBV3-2,TGTGCCAGCAGCCAGAACAGGGGTTCACCCCTCCACTTT,CASSQNRGSPLHF
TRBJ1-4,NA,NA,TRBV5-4,TGTGCCAGCAGCCTACACGGACGGGTTGAAAAACTGTTTTTT,CASSLHGRVEKLFF
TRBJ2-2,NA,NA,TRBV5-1,TGCGCCAGCTACGGCTCGAACACCGGGGAGCTGTTTTTT,CASYGSNTGELFF
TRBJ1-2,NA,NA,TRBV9,TGTGCCAGCAGCGTAGCGGTTAACCCCTATGGCTACACCTTC,CASSVAVNPYGYTF
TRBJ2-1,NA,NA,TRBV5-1,TGCGCCAGCAGCTTGTCTAGCAGCGGTGGTGAGCAGTTCTTC,CASSLSSSGGEQFF
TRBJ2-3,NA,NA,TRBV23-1,TGCGCCAGCAGTCCTCAGGCAGAAGGGGCCACAGATACGCAGTATTTT,CASSPQAEGATDTQYF
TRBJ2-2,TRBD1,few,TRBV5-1,TGCGCCAGCAGCTTCGGGACAGTGGGAAAACCCGGGGAGCTGTTTTTT,CASSFGTVGKPGELFF
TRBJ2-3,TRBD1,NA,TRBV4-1,TGCGCCAGCAGCCACCGCCGGGACAGGGGATTCACAGATACGCAGTATTTT,CASSHRRDRGFTDTQYF
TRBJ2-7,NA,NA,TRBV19,TGTGCCAGTAGTATGCTCGCCAGGTCCTCCTACGAGCAGTACTTC,CASSMLARSSYEQYF
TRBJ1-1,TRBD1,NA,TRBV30,TGTGCCTGGAGGCCGGACAGGGGAAGGACTGAAGCTTTCTTT,CAWRPDRGRTEAFF
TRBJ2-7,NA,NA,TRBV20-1,TGCAGTGCTGGAAACGAGCAGTACTTC,CSAGNEQYF
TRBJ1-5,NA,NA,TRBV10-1,TGCGCCAGCACCCGACGGCCCCAGCATTTT,CASTRRPQHF
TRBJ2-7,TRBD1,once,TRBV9,TGTGCCAGCAGCCCCTGGGACAGGGCCTACGAGCAGTACTTC,CASSPWDRAYEQYF
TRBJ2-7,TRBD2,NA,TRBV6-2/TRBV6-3,TGTGCCAGCAGCTTCGGACTAGCGGGGGTCCGCGAGCAGTACTTC,CASSFGLAGVREQYF
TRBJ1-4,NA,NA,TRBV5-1,TGCGCCAGCAGCTTGACGTTTTCAGGGAGGGAAAAACTGTTTTTT,CASSLTFSGREKLFF
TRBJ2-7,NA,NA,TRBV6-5,TGTGCCATTCGGCACAGGGGGGGGGCCTACGAGCAGTACTTC,CAIRHRGGAYEQYF
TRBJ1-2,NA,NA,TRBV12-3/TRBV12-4,TGTGCCAGCACCCGACCAGGGAACTATGGCTACACCTTC,CASTRPGNYGYTF
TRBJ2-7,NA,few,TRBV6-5,TGTGCCAGCAGTTACAGTGTCTCTTCCTACGAGCAGTACTTC,CASSYSVSSYEQYF
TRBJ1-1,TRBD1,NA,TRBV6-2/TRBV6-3,TGTGCCAGCAGTTACGGGACAGTAGCTTGGGGTGGCACTGAAGCTTTCTTT,CASSYGTVAWGGTEAFF
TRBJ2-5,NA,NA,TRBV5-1,TGCGCCAGCAGCTTTGCCCCGGGATACCAAGAGACCCAGTACTTC,CASSFAPGYQETQYF
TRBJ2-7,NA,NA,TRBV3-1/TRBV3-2,TGTGCCAGCAGCCACTTTCCCGGGACGTCGGGCGAGCAGTACTTC,CASSHFPGTSGEQYF
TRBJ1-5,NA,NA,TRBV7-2,TGTGCCAGCAGCTTACAAAGGGGGGATCAGCCCCAGCATTTT,CASSLQRGDQPQHF
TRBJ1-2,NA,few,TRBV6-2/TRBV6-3,TGTGCCAGCAGTATAGAGGTTGCTGGCTACACCTTC,CASSIEVAGYTF
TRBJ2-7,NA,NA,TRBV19,TGTGCCAGTAGTATTGGCAGGTCCTACGAGCAGTACTTC,CASSIGRSYEQYF
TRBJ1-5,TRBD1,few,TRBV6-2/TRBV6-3,TGTGCCAGCAGTTACTCGATACCCAGGGGGAATCCCCTGAATCAGCCCCAGCATTTT,CASSYSIPRGNPLNQPQHF
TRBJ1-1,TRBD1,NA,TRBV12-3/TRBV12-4,TGTGCCAGCAGTACTCAGGGGGGCACTGAAGCTTTCTTT,CASSTQGGTEAFF
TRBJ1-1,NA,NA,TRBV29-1,TGCAGCGTTGTTCCCCTTTTAGGCACTGAAGCTTTCTTT,CSVVPLLGTEAFF
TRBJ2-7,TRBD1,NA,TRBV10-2,TGCGCCAGCAGGAAATCCGTCCGGGACAGGGGCGCCTACGAGCAGTACTTC,CASRKSVRDRGAYEQYF
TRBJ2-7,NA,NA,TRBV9,TGTGCCAGCAGCGTAGGGCCGGACACCACCTACGAGCAGTACTTC,CASSVGPDTTYEQYF
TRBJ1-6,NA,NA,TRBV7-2,TGTGCCAGCAGCTTACAGAGGACGGGTAATTCACCCCTCCACTTT,CASSLQRTGNSPLHF
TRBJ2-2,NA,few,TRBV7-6,TGTGCCAGCAGCTTAGGCAATGGGAACACCGGGGAGCTGTTTTTT,CASSLGNGNTGELFF
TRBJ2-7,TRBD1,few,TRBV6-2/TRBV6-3,TGTGCCAGCAGTTCACAGGGGGGACAGGGGGCGGTCGAGCAGTACTTC,CASSSQGGQGAVEQYF
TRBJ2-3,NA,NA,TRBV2,TGTGCCAGCAGTGAAAGAGGACCCACAGATACGCAGTATTTT,CASSERGPTDTQYF
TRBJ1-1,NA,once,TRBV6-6,TGTGCCAGCACCCCGGTACCGGGGATGAACACTGAAGCTTTCTTT,CASTPVPGMNTEAFF
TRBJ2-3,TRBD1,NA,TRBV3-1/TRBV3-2,TGTGCCAGCAGCACTCGGACAGGCCTGCGCACAGATACGCAGTATTTT,CASSTRTGLRTDTQYF
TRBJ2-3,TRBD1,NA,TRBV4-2,TGTGCCAGCAGCCCCCAACCGGGACAGGATCACACAGATACGCAGTATTTT,CASSPQPGQDHTDTQYF
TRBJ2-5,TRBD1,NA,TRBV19,TGTGCCAGTAGTCCCACTAGGGACAGTCAAGAGACCCAGTACTTC,CASSPTRDSQETQYF
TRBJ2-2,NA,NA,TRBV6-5,TGTGCCAGCAGGCCGGGACTCACCGGGGAGCTGTTTTTT,CASRPGLTGELFF
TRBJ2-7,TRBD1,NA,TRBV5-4,TGTGCCAGCAGCAGGGACAGGGGAAGGTACGAGCAGTACTTC,CASSRDRGRYEQYF
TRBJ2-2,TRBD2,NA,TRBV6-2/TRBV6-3,TGTGCCAGCAACCCCCTACTAGCGGGGGGCCGTGGGGGAACCGGGGAGCTGTTTTTT,CASNPLLAGGRGGTGELFF